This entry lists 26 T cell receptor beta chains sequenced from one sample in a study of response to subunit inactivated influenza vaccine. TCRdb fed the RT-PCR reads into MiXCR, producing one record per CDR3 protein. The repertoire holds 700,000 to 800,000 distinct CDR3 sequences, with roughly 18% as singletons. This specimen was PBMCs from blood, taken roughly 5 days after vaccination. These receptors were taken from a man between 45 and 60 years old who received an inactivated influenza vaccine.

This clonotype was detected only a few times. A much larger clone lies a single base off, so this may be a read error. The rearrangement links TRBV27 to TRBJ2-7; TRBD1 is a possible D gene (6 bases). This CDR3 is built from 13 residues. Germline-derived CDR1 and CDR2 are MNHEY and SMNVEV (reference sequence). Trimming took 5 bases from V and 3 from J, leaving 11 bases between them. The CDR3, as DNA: TGTGCCAGCAGTACCGGGACAAACTACGAGCAGTACTTC. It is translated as CASSTGTNYEQYF.

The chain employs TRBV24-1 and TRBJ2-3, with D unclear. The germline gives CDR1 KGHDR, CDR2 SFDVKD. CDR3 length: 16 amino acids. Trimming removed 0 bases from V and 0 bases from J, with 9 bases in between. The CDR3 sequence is CATSDLKASSTDTQYF. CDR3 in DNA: TGTGCCACCAGTGATTTGAAGGCTAGTAGCACAGATACGCAGTATTTT.

Written as DNA, the CDR3 is TGTGCCAGCAGCTCCCTATTGAACACCGGGGAGCTGTTTTTT. It codes for CASSSLLNTGELFF. The chain joins TRBV7-9 to TRBJ2-2; D gene uncertain. CDR1 and CDR2 from the germline V gene are SEHNR and FQNEAQ (reference sequence). Trimming took 4 bases from V and 1 from J, leaving 7 bases between them. This CDR3 has 14 residues.

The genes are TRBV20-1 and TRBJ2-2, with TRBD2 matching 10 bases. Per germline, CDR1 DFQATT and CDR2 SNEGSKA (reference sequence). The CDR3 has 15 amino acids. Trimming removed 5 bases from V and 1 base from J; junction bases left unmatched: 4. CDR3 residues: CSAPRTSGNTGELFF. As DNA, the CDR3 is TGCAGTGCTCCCCGGACTAGCGGGAACACCGGGGAGCTGTTTTTT.

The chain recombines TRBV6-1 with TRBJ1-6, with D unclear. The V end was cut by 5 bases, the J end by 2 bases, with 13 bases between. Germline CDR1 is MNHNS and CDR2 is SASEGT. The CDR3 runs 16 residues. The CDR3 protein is CASSPPTATYNSPLHF. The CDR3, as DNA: TGTGCCAGCAGTCCTCCGACCGCGACCTATAATTCACCCCTCCACTTT.

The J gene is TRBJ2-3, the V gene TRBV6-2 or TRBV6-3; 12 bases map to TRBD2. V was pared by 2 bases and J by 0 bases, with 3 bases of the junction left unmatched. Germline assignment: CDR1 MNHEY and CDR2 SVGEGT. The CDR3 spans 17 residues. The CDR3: CASSYSLAGGSTDTQYF. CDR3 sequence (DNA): TGTGCCAGCAGTTACAGTCTAGCGGGAGGGAGCACAGATACGCAGTATTTT.

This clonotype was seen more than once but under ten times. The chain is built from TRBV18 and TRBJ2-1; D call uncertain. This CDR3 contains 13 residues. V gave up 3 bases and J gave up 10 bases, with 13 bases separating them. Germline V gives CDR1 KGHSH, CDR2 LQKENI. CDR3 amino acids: CASSPGPGREQFF. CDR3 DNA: TGTGCCAGCTCACCTGGCCCCGGTCGGGAGCAGTTCTTC.

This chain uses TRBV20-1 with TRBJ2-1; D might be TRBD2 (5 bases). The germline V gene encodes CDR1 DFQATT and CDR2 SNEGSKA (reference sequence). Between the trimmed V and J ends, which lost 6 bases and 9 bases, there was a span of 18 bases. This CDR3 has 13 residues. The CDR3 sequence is CSALSGGRVEQFF. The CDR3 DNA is TGCAGTGCCCTATCGGGCGGGCGCGTTGAGCAGTTCTTC.

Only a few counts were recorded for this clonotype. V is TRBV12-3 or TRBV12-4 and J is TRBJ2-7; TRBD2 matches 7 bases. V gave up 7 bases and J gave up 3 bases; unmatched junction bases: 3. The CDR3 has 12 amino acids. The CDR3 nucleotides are TGTGCCAGCACCGGGACTATCTACGAGCAGTACTTC. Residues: CASTGTIYEQYF.

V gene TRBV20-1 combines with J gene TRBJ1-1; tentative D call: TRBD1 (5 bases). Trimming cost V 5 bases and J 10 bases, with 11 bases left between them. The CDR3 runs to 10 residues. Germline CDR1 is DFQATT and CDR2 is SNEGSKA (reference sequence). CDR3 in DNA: TGCAGTGCTGGGACGGGCCTAGCTTTCTTT. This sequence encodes CSAGTGLAFF.

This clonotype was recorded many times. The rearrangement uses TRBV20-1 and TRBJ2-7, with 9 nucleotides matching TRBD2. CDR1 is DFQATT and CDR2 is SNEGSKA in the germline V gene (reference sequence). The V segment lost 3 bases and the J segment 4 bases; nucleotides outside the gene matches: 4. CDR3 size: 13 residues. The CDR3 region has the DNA TGCAGTGCTAGTGCCCTAGCGGGGTACGAGCAGTACTTC. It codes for CSASALAGYEQYF.

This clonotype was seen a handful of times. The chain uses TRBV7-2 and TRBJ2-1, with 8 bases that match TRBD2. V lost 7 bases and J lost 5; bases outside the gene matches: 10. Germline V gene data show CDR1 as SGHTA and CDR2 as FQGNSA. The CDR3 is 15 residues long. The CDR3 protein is CASNTWGREDNEQFF. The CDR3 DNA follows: TGTGCCAGCAATACCTGGGGGCGGGAGGACAATGAGCAGTTCTTC. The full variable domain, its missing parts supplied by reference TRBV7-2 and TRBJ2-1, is GAGVSQSPSNKVTEKGKDVELRCDPISGHTALYWYRQSLGQGLEFLIYFQGNSAPDKSGLPSDRFSAERTGGSVSTLTIQRTQQEDSAVYLCASNTWGREDNEQFFGPGTRLTVL.

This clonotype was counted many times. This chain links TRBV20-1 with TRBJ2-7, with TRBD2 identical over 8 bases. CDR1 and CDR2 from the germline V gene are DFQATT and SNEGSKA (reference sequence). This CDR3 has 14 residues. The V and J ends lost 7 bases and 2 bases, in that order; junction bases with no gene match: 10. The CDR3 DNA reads TGCAGTGGTAATAGCGGGATCCTGGCCTACGAGCAGTACTTC. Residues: CSGNSGILAYEQYF.

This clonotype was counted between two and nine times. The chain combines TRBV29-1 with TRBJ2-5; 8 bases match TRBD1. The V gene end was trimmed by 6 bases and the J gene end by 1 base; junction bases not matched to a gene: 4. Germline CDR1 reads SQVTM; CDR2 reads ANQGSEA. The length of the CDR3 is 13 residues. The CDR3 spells CSVDGTGQETQYF. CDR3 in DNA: TGCAGCGTCGATGGGACAGGCCAAGAGACCCAGTACTTC.

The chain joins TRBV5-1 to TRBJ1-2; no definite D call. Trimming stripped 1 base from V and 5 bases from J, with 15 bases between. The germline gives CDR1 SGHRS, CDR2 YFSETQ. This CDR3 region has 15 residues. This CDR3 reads CASSLTGDVFYGYTF. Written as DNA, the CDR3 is TGCGCCAGCAGCTTGACGGGAGACGTTTTTTATGGCTACACCTTC.

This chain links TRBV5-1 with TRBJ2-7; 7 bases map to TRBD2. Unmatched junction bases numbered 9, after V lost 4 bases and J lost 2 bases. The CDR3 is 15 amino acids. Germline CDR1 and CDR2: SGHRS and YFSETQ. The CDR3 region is CASSPQGGSAYEQYF. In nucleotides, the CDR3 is TGCGCCAGCAGCCCTCAGGGCGGGAGTGCCTACGAGCAGTACTTC. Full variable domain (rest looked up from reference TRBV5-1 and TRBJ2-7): KAGVTQTPRYLIKTRGQQVTLSCSPISGHRSVSWYQQTPGQGLQFLFEYFSETQRNKGNFPGRFSGRQFSNSRSEMNVSTLELGDSALYLCASSPQGGSAYEQYFGPGTRLTVT.

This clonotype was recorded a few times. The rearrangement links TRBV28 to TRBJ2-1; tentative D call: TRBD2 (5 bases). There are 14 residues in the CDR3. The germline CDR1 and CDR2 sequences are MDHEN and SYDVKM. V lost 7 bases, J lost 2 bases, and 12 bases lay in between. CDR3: CASTRGYPYNEQFF. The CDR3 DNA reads TGTGCCAGCACCCGGGGTTACCCCTACAATGAGCAGTTCTTC.

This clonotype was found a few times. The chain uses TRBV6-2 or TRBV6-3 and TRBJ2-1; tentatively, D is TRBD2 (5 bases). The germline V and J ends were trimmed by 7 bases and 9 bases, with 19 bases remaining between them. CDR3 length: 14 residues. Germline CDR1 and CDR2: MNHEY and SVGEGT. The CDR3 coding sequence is TGTGCCAGCACCCCGGGATCTCTCATCAGTGAGCAGTTCTTC. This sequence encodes CASTPGSLISEQFF.

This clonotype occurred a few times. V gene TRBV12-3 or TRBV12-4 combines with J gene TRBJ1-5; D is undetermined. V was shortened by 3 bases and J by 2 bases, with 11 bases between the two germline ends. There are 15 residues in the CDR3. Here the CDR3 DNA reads TGTGCCAGCAGTTTCGGTCAGAGCGGCAATCAGCCCCAGCATTTT. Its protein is CASSFGQSGNQPQHF.

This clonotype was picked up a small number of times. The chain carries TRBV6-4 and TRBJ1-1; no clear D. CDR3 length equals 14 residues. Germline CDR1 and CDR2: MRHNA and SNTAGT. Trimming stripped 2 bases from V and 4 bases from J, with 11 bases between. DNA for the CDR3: TGTGCCAGCAGTGACCTTCCCCCGGTCACTGAAGCTTTCTTT. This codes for CASSDLPPVTEAFF.

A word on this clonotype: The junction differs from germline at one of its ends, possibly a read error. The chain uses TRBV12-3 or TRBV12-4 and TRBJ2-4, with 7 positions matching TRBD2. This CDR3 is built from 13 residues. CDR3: CASGWGGVGPSGF. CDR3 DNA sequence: TGTGCCAGCGGTTGGGGGGGGGTTGGGCCCTCTGGCTTC.

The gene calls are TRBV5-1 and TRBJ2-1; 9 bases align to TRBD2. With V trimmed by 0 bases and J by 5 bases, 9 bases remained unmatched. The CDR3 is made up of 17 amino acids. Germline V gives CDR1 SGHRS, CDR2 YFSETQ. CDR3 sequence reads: CASSLVAGGPDDNEQFF. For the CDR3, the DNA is TGCGCCAGCAGCTTGGTTGCGGGAGGGCCCGATGACAATGAGCAGTTCTTC.

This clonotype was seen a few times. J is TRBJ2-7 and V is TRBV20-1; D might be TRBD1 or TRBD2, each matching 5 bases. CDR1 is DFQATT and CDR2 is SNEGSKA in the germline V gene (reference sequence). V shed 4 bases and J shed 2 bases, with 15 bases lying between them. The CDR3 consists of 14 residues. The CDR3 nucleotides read TGCAGTGCTAATCTCGGGGACGTTACCTACGAGCAGTACTTC. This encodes CSANLGDVTYEQYF.

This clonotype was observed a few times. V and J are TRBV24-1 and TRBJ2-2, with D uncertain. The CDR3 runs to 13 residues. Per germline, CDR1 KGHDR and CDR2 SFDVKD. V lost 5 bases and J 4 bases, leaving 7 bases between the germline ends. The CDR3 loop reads CATSVAVTGELFF. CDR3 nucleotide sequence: TGTGCCACCAGTGTTGCGGTCACCGGGGAGCTGTTTTTT.

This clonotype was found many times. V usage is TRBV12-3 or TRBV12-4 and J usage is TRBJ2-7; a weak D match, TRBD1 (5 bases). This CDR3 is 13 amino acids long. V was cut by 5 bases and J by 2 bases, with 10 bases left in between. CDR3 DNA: TGTGCCAGCAGTCTACAGGCAACCTACGAGCAGTACTTC. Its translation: CASSLQATYEQYF.

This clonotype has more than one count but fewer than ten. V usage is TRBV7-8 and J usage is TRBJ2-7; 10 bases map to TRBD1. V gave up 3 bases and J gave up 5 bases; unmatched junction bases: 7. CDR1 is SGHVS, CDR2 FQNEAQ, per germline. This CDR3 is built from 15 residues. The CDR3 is CASSLGQGRFNEQYF. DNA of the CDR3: TGTGCCAGCAGCTTGGGACAGGGGCGTTTCAACGAGCAGTACTTC.